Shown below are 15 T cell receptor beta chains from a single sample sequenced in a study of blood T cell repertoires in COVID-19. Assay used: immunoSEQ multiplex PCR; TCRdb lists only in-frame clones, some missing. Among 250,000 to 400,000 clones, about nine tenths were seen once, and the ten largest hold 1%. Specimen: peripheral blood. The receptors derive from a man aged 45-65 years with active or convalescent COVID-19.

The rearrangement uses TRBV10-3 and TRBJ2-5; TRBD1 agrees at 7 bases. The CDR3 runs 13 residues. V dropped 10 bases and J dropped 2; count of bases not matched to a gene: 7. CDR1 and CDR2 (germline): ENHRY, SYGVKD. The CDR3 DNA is TGTGCCACCCAAGACAGGGCTCAAGAGACCCAGTACTTC. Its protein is CATQDRAQETQYF.

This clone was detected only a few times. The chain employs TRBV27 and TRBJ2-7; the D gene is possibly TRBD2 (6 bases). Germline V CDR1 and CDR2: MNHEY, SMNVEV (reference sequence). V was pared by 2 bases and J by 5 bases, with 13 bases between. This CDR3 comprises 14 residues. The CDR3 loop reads CASSLGGNIDEQYF. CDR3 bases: TGTGCCAGCAGTTTAGGGGGGAATATAGACGAGCAGTACTTC.

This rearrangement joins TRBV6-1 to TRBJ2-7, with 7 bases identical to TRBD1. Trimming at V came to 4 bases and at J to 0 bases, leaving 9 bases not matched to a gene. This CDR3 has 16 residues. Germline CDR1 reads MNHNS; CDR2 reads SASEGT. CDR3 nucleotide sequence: TGTGCCAGCAGTGGAATAGGACAGGTTGGCTCCTACGAGCAGTACTTC. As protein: CASSGIGQVGSYEQYF.

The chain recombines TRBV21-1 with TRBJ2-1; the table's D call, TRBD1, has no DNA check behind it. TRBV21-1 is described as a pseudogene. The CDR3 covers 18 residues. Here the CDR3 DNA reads TGTGCCAGCAGCTTCCCCGGGGACAGAGAATCCTCCTACAATGAGCAGTTCTTC. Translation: CASSFPGDRESSYNEQFF.

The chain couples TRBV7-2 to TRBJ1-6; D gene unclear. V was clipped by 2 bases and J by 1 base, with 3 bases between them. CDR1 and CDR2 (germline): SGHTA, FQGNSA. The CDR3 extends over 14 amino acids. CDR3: CASSLLSYNSPLHF. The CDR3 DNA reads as TGTGCCAGCAGCTTACTTTCCTATAATTCACCCCTCCACTTT.

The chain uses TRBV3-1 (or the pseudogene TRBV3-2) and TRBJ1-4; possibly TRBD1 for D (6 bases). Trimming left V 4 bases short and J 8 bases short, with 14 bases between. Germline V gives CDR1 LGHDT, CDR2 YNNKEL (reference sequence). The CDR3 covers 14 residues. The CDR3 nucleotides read TGTGCCAGCAGCCCACCGGGACAAGGGGAAAAACTGTTTTTT. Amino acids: CASSPPGQGEKLFF.

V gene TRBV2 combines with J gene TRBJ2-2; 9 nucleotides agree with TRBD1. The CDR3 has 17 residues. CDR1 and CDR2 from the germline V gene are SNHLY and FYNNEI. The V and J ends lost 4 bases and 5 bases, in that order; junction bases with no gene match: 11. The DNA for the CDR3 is TGTGCCAGCAGTGGCCTGGGGAGCGGACAGGGGACCGGGGAGCTGTTTTTT. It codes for CASSGLGSGQGTGELFF.

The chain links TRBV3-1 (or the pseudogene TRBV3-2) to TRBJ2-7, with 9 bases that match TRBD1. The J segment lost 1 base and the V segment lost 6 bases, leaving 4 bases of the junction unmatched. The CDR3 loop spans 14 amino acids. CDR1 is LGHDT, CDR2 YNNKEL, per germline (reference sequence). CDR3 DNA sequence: TGTGCCAGCAGTCCCGGGACAGGGTCCTACGAGCAGTACTTC. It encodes CASSPGTGSYEQYF.

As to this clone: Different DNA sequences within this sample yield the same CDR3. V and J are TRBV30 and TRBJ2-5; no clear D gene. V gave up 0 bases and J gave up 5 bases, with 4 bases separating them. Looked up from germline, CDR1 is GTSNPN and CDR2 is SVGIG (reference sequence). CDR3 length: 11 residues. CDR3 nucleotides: TGTGCCTGGAGTGTAGCGGAGACCCAGTACTTC. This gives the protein CAWSVAETQYF.

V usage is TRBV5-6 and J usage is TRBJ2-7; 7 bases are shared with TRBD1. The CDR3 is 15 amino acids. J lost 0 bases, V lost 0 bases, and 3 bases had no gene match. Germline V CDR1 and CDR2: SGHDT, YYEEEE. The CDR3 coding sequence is TGTGCCAGCAGCTTGGGGGGACAGAGCTCCTACGAGCAGTACTTC. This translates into CASSLGGQSSYEQYF.

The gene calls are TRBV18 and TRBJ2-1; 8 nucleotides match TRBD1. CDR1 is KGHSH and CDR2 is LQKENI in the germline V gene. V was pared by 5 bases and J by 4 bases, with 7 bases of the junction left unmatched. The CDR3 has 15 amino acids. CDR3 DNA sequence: TGTGCCAGCTCAAAGGACAGGGAGATTTACAATGAGCAGTTCTTC. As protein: CASSKDREIYNEQFF.

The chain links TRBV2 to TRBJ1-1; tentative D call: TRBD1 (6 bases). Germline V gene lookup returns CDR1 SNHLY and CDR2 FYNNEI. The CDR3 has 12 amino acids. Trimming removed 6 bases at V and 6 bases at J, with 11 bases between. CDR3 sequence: CASRPGAPEAFF. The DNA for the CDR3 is TGTGCCAGCAGACCAGGGGCCCCTGAAGCTTTCTTT.

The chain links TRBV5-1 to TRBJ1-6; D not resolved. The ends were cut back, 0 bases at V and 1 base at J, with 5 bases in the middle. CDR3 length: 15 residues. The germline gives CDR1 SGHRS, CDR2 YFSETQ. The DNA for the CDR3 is TGCGCCAGCAGCTTGGACGGTTCCTATAATTCACCCCTCCACTTT. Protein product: CASSLDGSYNSPLHF.

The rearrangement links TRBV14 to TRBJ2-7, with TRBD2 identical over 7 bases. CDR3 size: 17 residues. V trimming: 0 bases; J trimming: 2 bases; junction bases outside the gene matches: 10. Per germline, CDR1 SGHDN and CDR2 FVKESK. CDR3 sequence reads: CASSQDLGGGDPYEQYF. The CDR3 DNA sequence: TGTGCCAGCAGCCAAGATCTTGGTGGGGGGGACCCCTACGAGCAGTACTTC.

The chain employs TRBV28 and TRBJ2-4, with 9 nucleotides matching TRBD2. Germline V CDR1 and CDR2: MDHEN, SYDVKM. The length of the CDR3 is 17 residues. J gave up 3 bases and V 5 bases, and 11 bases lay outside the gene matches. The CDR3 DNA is TGTGCCAGCAGTCCCACCCTTAGCGGGAGCGGCAAAAACATTCAGTACTTC. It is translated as CASSPTLSGSGKNIQYF.